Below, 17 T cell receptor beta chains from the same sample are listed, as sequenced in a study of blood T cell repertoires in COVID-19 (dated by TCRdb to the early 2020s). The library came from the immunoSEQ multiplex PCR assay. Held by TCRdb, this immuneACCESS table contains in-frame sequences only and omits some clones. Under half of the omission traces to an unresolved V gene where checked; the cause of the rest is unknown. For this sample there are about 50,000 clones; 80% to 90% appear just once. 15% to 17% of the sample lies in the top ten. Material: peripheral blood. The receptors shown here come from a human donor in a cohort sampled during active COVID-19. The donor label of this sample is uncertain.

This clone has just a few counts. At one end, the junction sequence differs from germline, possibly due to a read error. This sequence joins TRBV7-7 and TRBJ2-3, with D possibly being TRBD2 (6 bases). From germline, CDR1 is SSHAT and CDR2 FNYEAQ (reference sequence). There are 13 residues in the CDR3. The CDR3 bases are TGTGCTAGCAGCTTAGGCCGGGGGGATACGCAGTATTTT. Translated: CASSLGRGDTQYF.

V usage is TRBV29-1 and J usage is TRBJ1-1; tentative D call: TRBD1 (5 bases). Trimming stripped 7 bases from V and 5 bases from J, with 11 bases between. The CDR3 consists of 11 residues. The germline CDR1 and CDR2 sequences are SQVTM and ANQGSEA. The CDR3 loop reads CSASSGTEAFF. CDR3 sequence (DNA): TGCAGCGCCAGCTCAGGGACTGAAGCTTTCTTT.

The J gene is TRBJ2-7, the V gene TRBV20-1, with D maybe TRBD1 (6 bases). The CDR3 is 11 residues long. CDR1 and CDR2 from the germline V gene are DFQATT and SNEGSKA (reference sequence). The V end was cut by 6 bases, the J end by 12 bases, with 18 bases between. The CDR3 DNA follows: TGCAGTGCGGACCGACAGGTTAGTCGGTACTTC. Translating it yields CSADRQVSRYF.

CDR3 coding DNA: TGTGCCATCCGCTCGGGGGGGGGATACACCGGGGAGCTGTTTTTT. This gives the protein CAIRSGGGYTGELFF. The chain uses TRBV10-3 and TRBJ2-2; TRBD2 aligns across 8 bases. CDR3 size: 15 residues. Germline CDR1 and CDR2: ENHRY and SYGVKD. With V trimmed by 8 bases and J by 3 bases, 8 bases remained unmatched.

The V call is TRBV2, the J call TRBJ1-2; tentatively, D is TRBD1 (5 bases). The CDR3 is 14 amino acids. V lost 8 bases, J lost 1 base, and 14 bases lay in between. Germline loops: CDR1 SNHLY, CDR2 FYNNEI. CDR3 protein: CASGPGGGNYGYTF. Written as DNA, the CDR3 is TGTGCCAGCGGCCCGGGGGGGGGTAACTATGGCTACACCTTC.

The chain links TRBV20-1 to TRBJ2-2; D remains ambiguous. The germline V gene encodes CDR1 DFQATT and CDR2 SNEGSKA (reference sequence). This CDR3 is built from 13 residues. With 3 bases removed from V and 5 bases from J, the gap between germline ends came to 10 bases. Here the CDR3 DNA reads TGCAGTGCTAGTCCTACCGGGACCGGGGAGCTGTTTTTT. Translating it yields CSASPTGTGELFF.

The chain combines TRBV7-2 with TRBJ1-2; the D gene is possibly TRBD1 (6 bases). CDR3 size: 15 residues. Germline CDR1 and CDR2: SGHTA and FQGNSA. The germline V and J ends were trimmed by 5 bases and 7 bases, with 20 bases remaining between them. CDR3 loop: CASSTDGGAQAGYTF. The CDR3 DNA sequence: TGTGCCAGCAGCACAGACGGGGGGGCGCAGGCTGGCTACACCTTC.

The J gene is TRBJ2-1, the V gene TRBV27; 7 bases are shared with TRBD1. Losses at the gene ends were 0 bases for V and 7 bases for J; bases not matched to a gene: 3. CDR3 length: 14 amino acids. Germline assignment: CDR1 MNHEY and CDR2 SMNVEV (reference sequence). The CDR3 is CASSLSQTGNEQFF. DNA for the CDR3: TGTGCCAGCAGTTTATCCCAGACAGGGAATGAGCAGTTCTTC.

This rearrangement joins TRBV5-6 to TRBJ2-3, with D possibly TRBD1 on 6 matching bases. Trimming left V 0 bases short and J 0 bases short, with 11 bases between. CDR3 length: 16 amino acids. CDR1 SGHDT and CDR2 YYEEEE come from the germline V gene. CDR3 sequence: CASSLAGRGSTDTQYF. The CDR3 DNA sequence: TGTGCCAGCAGCTTGGCCGGCAGGGGCAGCACAGATACGCAGTATTTT. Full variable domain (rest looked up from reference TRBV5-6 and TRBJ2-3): DAGVTQSPTHLIKTRGQQVTLRCSPKSGHDTVSWYQQALGQGPQFIFQYYEEEERQRGNFPDRFSGHQFPNYSSELNVNALLLGDSALYLCASSLAGRGSTDTQYFGPGTRLTVL.

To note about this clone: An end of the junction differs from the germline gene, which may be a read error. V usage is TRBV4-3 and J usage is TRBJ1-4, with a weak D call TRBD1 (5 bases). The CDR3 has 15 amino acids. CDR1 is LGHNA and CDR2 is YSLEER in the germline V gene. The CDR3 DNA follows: TGCGCCAGCAGCGAAGAGGGGCAGGTAAATGAAAAACTGTTTTTT. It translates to CASSEEGQVNEKLFF.

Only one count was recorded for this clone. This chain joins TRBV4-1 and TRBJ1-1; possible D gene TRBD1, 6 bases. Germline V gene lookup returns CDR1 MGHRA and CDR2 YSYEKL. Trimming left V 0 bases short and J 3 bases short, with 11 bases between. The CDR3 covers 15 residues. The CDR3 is CASSQDGRGYTEAFF. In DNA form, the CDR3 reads TGCGCCAGCAGCCAAGATGGCAGGGGATACACTGAAGCTTTCTTT.

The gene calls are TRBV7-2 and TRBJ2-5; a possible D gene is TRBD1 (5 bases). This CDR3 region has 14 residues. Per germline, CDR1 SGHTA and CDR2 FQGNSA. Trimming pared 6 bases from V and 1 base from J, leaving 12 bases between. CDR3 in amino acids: CASRLGRAQETQYF. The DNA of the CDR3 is TGTGCCAGCAGGCTGGGCAGGGCCCAAGAGACCCAGTACTTC.

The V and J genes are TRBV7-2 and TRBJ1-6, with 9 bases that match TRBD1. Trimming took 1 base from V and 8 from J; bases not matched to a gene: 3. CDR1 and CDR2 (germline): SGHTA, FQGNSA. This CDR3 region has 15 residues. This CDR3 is CASSLEQGAYSPLHF. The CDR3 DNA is TGTGCCAGCAGCTTAGAACAGGGGGCGTATTCACCCCTCCACTTT.

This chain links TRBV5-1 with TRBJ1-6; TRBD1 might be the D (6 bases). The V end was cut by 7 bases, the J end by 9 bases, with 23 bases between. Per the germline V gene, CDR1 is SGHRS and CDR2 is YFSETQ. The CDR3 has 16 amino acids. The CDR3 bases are TGCGCCAGCGCCACCCTTTCGGGGGGGGCTGGTTCACCCCTCCACTTT. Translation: CASATLSGGAGSPLHF.

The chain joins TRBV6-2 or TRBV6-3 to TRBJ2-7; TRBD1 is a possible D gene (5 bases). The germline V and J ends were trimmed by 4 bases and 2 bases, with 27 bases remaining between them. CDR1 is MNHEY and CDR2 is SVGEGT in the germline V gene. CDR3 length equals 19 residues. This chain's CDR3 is CASSSIDLLRGAGPYEQYF. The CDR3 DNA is TGTGCCAGCAGTTCTATCGATCTCCTTCGCGGAGCAGGGCCCTACGAGCAGTACTTC.

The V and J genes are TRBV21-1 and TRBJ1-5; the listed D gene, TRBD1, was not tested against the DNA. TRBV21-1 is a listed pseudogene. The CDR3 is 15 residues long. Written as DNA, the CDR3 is TGTGCCAGCAGCACGGGACAGGGTCTTTATCAGCCCCAGCATTTT. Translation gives CASSTGQGLYQPQHF.

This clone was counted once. CDR3 coding DNA: TGTGCCAGCAGCCCACGACAGGGGGACACTGAAGCTTTCTTT. This sequence encodes CASSPRQGDTEAFF. J is TRBJ1-1 and V is TRBV3-1 (or the pseudogene TRBV3-2); 9 bases agree with TRBD1. The germline V gene encodes CDR1 LGHDT and CDR2 YNNKEL (reference sequence). This CDR3 is built from 14 residues. Germline trimming cut 4 bases from V and 3 bases from J; bases unmatched to any gene: 3.